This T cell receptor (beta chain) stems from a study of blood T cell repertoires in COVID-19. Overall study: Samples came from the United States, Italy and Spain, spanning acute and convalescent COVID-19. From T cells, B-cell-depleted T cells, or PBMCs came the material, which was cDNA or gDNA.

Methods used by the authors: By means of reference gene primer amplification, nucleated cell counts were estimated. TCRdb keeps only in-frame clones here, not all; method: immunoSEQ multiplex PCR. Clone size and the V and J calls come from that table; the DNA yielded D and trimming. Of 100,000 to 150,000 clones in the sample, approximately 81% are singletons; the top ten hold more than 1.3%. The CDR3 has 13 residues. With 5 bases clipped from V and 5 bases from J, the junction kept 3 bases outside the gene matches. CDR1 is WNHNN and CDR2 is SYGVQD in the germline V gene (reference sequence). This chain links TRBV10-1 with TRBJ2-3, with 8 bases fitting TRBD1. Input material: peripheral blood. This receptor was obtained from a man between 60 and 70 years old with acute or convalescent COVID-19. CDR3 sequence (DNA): TGCGCCAGCAGTCAGGGGGCCGGAGATACGCAGTATTTT. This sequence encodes CASSQGAGDTQYF.